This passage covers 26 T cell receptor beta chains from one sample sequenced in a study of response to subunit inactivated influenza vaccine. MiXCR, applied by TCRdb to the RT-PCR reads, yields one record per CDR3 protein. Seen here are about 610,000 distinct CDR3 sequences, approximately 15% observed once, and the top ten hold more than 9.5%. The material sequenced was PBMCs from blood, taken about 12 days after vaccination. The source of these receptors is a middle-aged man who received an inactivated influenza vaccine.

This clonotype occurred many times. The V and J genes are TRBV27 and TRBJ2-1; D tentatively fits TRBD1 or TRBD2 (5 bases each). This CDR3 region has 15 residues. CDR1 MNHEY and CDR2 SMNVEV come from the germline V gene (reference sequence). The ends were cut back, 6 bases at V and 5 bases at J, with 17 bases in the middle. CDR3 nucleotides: TGTGCCAGCAGCTGGGGTGGGGGTTCGAACAATGAGCAGTTCTTC. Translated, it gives CASSWGGGSNNEQFF.

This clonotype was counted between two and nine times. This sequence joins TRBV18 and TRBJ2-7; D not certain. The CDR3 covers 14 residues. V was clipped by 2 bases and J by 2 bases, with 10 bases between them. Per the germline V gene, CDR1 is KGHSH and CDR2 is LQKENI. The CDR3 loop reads CASSPGAAAYEQYF. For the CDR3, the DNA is TGTGCCAGCTCACCAGGCGCCGCAGCCTACGAGCAGTACTTC.

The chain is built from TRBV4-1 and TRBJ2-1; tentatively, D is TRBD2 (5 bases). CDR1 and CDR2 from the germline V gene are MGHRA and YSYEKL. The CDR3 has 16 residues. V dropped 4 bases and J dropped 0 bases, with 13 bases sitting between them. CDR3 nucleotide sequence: TGCGCCAGCAGCCCAGTCGAGGGCCCCTCCTACAATGAGCAGTTCTTC. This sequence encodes CASSPVEGPSYNEQFF.

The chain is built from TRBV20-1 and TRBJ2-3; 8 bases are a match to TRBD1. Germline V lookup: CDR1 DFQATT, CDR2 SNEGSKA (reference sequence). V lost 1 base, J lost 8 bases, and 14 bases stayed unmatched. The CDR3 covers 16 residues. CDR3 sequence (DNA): TGCAGTGCTAGAGTTACTGTGTCCAGGGGGCGTGGTACGCAGTATTTT. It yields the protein CSARVTVSRGRGTQYF.

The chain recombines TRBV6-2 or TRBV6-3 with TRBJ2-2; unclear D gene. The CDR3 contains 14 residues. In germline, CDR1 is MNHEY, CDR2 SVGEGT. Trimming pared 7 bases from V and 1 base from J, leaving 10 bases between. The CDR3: CASTLLLNTGELFF. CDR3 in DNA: TGTGCCAGCACCCTTCTCCTGAACACCGGGGAGCTGTTTTTT.

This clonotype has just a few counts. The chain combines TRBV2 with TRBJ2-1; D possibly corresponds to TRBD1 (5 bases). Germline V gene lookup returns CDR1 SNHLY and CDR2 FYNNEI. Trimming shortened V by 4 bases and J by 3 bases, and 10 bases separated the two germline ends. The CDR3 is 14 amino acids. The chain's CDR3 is CASSVRVRYNEQFF. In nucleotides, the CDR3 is TGTGCCAGCAGTGTCAGGGTCCGCTACAATGAGCAGTTCTTC.

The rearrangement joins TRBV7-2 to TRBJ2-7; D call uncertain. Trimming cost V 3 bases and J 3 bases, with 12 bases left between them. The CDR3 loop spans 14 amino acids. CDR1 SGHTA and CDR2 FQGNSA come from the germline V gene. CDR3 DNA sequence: TGTGCCAGCAGCTTTCAGTCGTGTCGCTACGAGCAGTACTTC. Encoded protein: CASSFQSCRYEQYF.

Written as DNA, the CDR3 is TGCGCCAGCAGCCCGGGTTTGAGCGATGAAGCTTTCTTT. Amino acid sequence: CASSPGLSDEAFF. This chain links TRBV5-1 with TRBJ1-1; D gene ambiguous. CDR1 is SGHRS and CDR2 is YFSETQ in the germline V gene. V lost 4 bases, J lost 7 bases, and 14 bases lay in between. CDR3 length: 13 residues.

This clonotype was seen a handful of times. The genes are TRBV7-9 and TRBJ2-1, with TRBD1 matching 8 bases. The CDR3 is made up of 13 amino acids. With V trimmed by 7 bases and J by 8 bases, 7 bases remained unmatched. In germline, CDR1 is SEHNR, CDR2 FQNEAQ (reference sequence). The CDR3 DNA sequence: TGTGCCAGCAACCAGGACAGGGCCCATGAGCAGTTCTTC. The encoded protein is CASNQDRAHEQFF.

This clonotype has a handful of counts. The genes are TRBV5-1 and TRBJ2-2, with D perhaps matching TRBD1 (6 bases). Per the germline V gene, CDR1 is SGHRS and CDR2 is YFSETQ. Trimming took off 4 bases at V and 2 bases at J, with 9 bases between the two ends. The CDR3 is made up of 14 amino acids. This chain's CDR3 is CASSATGNTGELFF. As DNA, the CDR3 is TGCGCCAGCAGCGCGACAGGAAACACCGGGGAGCTGTTTTTT. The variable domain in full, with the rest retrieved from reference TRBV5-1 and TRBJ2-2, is KAGVTQTPRYLIKTRGQQVTLSCSPISGHRSVSWYQQTPGQGLQFLFEYFSETQRNKGNFPGRFSGRQFSNSRSEMNVSTLELGDSALYLCASSATGNTGELFFGEGSRLTVL.

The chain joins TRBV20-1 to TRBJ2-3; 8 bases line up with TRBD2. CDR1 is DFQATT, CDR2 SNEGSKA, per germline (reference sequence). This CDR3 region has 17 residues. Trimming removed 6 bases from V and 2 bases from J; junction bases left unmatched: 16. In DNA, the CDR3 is TGCAGTGCACCCCCCCCGTGGCCAGCGGGGGCCACAGATACGCAGTATTTT. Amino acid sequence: CSAPPPWPAGATDTQYF.

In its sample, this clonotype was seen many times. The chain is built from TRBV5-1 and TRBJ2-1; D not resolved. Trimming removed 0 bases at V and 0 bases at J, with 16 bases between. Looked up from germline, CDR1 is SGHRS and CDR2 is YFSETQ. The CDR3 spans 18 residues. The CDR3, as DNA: TGCGCCAGCAGCTTGGCTCGCCGGGCGGAAAGCTCCTACAATGAGCAGTTCTTC. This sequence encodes CASSLARRAESSYNEQFF.

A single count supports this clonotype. The CDR3 nucleotides are TGCGCCAGCAGCCAGGACAACCCAAACACTGAAGCTTTCTTT. It specifies CASSQDNPNTEAFF. The rearrangement links TRBV5-1 to TRBJ1-1; D is possibly TRBD1 (5 bases). This CDR3 has 14 amino acids. The V end was cut by 4 bases, the J end by 2 bases, with 12 bases between. Germline-derived CDR1 and CDR2 are SGHRS and YFSETQ.

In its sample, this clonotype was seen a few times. In DNA, the CDR3 is TGTGCCAGCAGCGCGGGGGGGGAGTTTGGTCGGTACTTC. Its translation: CASSAGGEFGRYF. The chain links TRBV12-3 or TRBV12-4 to TRBJ2-7, with 9 bases fitting TRBD2. This CDR3 region has 13 residues. V shed 6 bases, J shed 12 bases, and the junction held 12 bases outside the gene matches.

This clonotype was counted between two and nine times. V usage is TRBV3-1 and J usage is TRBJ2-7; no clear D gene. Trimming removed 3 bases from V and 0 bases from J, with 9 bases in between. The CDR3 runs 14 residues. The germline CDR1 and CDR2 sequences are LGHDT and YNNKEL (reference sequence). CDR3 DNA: TGTGCCAGCAGCCAGCTTCCACACTCCTACGAGCAGTACTTC. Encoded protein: CASSQLPHSYEQYF.

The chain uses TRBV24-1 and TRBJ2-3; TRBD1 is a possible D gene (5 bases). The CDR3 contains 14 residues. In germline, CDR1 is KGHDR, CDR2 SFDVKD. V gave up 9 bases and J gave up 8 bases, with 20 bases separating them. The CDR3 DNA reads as TGTGCCACCTTTGGGGCGCAAATCGAAGGTACGCAGTATTTT. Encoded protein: CATFGAQIEGTQYF.

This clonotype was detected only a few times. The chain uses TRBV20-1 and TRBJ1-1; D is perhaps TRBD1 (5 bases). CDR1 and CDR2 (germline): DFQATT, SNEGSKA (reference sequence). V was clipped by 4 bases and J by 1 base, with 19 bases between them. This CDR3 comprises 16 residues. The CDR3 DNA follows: TGCAGTGCTACCTCCGGGAAGGGGTGGCGGAACACTGAAGCTTTCTTT. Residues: CSATSGKGWRNTEAFF.

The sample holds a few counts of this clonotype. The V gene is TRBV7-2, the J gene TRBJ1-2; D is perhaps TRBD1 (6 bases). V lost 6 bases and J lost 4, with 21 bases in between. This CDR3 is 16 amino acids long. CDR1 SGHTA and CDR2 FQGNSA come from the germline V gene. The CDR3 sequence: CASRSALARGGYGYTF. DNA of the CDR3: TGTGCCAGCAGGTCCGCGTTGGCCAGGGGCGGCTATGGCTACACCTTC.

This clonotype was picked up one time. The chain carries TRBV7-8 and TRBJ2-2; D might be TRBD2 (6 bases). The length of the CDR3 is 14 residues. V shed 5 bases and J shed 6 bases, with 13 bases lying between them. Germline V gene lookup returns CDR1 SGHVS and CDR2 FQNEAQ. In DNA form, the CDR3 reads TGTGCCAGCAGCCCGACTAGTGGGGCCGGGGAGCTGTTTTTT. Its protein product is CASSPTSGAGELFF.

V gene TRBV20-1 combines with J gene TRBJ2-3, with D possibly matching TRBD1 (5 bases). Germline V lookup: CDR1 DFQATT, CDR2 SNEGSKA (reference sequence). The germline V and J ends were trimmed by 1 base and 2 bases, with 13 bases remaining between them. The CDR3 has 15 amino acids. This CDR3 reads CSARGFQGLTDTQYF. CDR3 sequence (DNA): TGCAGTGCTAGAGGCTTCCAGGGCCTCACAGATACGCAGTATTTT.

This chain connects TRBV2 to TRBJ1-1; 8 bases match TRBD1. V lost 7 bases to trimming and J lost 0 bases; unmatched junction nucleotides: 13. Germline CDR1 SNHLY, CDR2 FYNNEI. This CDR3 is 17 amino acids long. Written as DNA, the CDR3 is TGTGCCAGCAAATTACAGGGGGTCTTTAGAATGAACACTGAAGCTTTCTTT. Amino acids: CASKLQGVFRMNTEAFF.

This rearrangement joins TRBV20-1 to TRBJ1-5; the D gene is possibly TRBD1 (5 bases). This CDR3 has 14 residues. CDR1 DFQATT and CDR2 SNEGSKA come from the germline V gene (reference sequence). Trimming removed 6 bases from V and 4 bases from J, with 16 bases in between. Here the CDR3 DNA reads TGCAGTGCGGGGACGGGCGGGTTAAATCAGCCCCAGCATTTT. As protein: CSAGTGGLNQPQHF.

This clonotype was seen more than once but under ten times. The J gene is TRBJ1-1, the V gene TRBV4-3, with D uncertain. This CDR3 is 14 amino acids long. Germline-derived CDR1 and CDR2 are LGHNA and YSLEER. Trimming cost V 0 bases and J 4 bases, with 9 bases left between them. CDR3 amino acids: CASSQDSAGTEAFF. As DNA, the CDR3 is TGCGCCAGCAGCCAAGACTCGGCGGGCACTGAAGCTTTCTTT.

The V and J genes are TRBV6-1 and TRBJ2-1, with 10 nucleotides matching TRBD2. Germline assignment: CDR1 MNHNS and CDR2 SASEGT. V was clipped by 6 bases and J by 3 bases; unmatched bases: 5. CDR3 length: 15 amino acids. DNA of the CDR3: TGTGCCAGCAGAACTAGCGGGATGAGCTACAATGAGCAGTTCTTC. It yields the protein CASRTSGMSYNEQFF.

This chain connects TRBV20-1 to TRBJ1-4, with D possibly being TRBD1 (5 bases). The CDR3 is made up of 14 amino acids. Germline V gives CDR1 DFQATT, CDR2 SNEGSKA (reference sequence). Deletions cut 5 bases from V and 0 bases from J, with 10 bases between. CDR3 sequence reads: CSAPTDSTNEKLFF. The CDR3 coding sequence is TGCAGTGCTCCGACAGATTCAACTAATGAAAAACTGTTTTTT.

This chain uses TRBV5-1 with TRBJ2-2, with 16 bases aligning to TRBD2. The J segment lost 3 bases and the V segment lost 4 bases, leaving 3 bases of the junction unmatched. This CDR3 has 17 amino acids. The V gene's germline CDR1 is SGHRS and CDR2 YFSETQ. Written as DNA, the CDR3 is TGCGCCAGCAGCCCGGGACTAGCGGGAGGGGACACCGGGGAGCTGTTTTTT. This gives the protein CASSPGLAGGDTGELFF.